This T cell receptor beta chain was sequenced in a study of T cell responses to AZD1222 COVID-19 vaccine. On this clone: Its antigen remains unidentified.

Method: immunoSEQ multiplex PCR; TCRdb's copy keeps in-frame clones and lacks some. The data show roughly 120,000 clones, with 81% seen just once and less than 5% held by the top ten. The trim removed 2 bases at V and 7 bases at J, leaving 4 bases unmatched. The CDR3 loop spans 12 amino acids. Germline loops: CDR1 GTSNPN, CDR2 SVGIG (reference sequence). Overall study findings and caveats: Researchers took repertoire samples only after the peak T cell response had come. Reports indicate that nearly half of spike-specific TCRs are directed at unmutated variant regions. Seropositive at baseline were only six AZD1222 recipients. Donors were mostly white British, more females; clonal diversity possibly underestimated.

V is TRBV30 and J is TRBJ1-2; 7 bases are shared with TRBD1. The receptor comes from an adult in good health. The sequenced sample was peripheral blood, obtained on day 0 of AZD1222 vaccination. The CDR3 DNA reads as TGTGCCTGGAGTTACACAGGGGCTGGCTACACCTTC. Its protein product is CAWSYTGAGYTF.